The 17 T cell receptor beta chains below all came from one sample that was sequenced in a study of cytomegalovirus exposure and HLA in healthy donors. Vbeta (60) and Jbeta (13) primers were used in the PCR. Sequencing was performed with immunoSEQ multiplex PCR; in TCRdb, only in-frame clones are kept and a portion is missing. The table records about 68,000 clones, about 81% of them present only once. Sequencing was performed on PBMCs. The receptors were sampled from a human donor in good health.

The V call is TRBV9, the J call TRBJ1-4, with 8 bases identical to TRBD1. This CDR3 region has 14 residues. Germline CDR1 is SGDLS and CDR2 is YYNGEE. V lost 5 bases, J lost 8 bases, and 8 bases stayed unmatched. The CDR3 loop reads CASSAQGAREKLFF. The CDR3 DNA is TGTGCCAGCAGTGCCCAGGGGGCGCGGGAAAAACTGTTTTTT.

The rearrangement uses TRBV7-2 and TRBJ1-1; possibly TRBD1 for D (5 bases). The CDR3 is 15 residues long. In germline, CDR1 is SGHTA, CDR2 FQGNSA. V gave up 1 base and J gave up 0 bases, with 9 bases separating them. In nucleotides, the CDR3 is TGTGCCAGCAGCTTAGGGTCCAGGGTGAACACTGAAGCTTTCTTT. This gives the protein CASSLGSRVNTEAFF.

The CDR3 protein is CASSVPDSSPPLHF. Written as DNA, the CDR3 is TGTGCCAGCAGTGTACCCGACAGTTCCCCACCCCTCCACTTT. This chain links TRBV6-1 with TRBJ1-6; the D gene is possibly TRBD1 (5 bases). Trimming left V 4 bases short and J 11 bases short, with 15 bases between. This CDR3 comprises 14 residues. From germline, CDR1 is MNHNS and CDR2 SASEGT.

This rearrangement joins TRBV29-1 to TRBJ2-3; 8 bases align to TRBD1. CDR3 size: 13 residues. Looked up from germline, CDR1 is SQVTM and CDR2 is ANQGSEA. Trimming cost V 7 bases and J 2 bases; bases outside gene matches: 5. The DNA for the CDR3 is TGCAGCGCCGACAGGGGACCCACAGATACGCAGTATTTT. This translates into CSADRGPTDTQYF.

V and J are TRBV5-5 and TRBJ1-3; D not resolved. This CDR3 comprises 14 residues. Trimming stripped 1 base from V and 0 bases from J, with 5 bases between. The V gene's germline CDR1 is SGHKS and CDR2 YYEKEE (reference sequence). CDR3 nucleotide sequence: TGTGCCAGCAGCTTGCCGAGCTCTGGAAACACCATATATTTT. Translated: CASSLPSSGNTIYF.

V usage is TRBV2 and J usage is TRBJ1-2; D perhaps matches TRBD1 (6 bases). CDR3 length: 13 amino acids. The V end was cut by 6 bases, the J end by 6 bases, with 14 bases between. Per germline, CDR1 SNHLY and CDR2 FYNNEI. CDR3 residues: CASRGGRTNGYTF. The CDR3 nucleotides read TGTGCCAGCAGGGGGGGGCGCACGAATGGCTACACCTTC.

This clone showed up just a few times. The chain links TRBV7-2 to TRBJ1-2, with D possibly TRBD1 on 5 matching bases. The CDR3 spans 15 residues. V was trimmed by 4 bases and J by 3 bases, leaving 15 bases between them. CDR1 is SGHTA and CDR2 is FQGNSA in the germline V gene. Written as DNA, the CDR3 is TGTGCCAGCAGCTACTCCCGGGGGACTTACTATGGCTACACCTTC. It yields the protein CASSYSRGTYYGYTF.

The chain carries TRBV2 and TRBJ1-4; D is uncertain. The CDR3 length is 15 residues. The germline V and J ends were trimmed by 6 bases and 1 base, with 12 bases remaining between them. The V gene's germline CDR1 is SNHLY and CDR2 FYNNEI. This CDR3 is CASRLVGRTNEKLFF. Written as DNA, the CDR3 is TGTGCCAGCAGGTTGGTGGGCAGAACTAATGAAAAACTGTTTTTT. The whole variable domain, filled in from reference TRBV2 and TRBJ1-4, reads EPEVTQTPSHQVTQMGQEVILRCVPISNHLYFYWYRQILGQKVEFLVSFYNNEISEKSEIFDDQFSVERPDGSNFTLKIRSTKLEDSAMYFCASRLVGRTNEKLFFGSGTQLSVL.

The rearrangement uses TRBV2 and TRBJ1-5; D unclear. Germline assignment: CDR1 SNHLY and CDR2 FYNNEI. The CDR3 is made up of 13 amino acids. V dropped 6 bases and J dropped 0 bases, with 6 bases sitting between them. CDR3 residues: CASREVSNQPQHF. CDR3 nucleotides: TGTGCCAGCAGGGAGGTTAGCAATCAGCCCCAGCATTTT.

The V and J genes are TRBV2 and TRBJ1-2, with 7 bases matching TRBD1. The germline V gene has CDR1 SNHLY and CDR2 FYNNEI. The V and J ends lost 3 bases and 8 bases, in that order; junction bases with no gene match: 6. The CDR3 extends over 13 amino acids. CDR3 protein: CASSDRGNRGYTF. The CDR3 nucleotides are TGTGCCAGCAGTGACAGGGGGAATAGGGGCTACACCTTC.

The J gene is TRBJ2-1, the V gene TRBV11-1; D might be TRBD2 (6 bases). CDR3 size: 17 residues. V lost 6 bases and J 9 bases, leaving 27 bases between the germline ends. CDR1 and CDR2 from the germline V gene are SGHAT and FQDESV (reference sequence). The CDR3: CASRLEADSVLGGEQFF. The CDR3 nucleotides read TGTGCCAGCAGGCTAGAAGCGGACTCGGTGTTGGGGGGTGAGCAGTTCTTC.

The chain carries TRBV9 and TRBJ1-2, with a tentative D call TRBD1 (5 bases). This CDR3 has 14 amino acids. The V gene lost 6 bases and the J gene lost 2 bases, with 14 bases spanning the gap. Germline V gene data show CDR1 as SGDLS and CDR2 as YYNGEE. For the CDR3, the DNA is TGTGCCAGCAATACGGGCAGGGCCAACTATGGCTACACCTTC. It specifies CASNTGRANYGYTF.

This chain links TRBV5-6 with TRBJ1-2, with 7 bases matching TRBD1. Per germline, CDR1 SGHDT and CDR2 YYEEEE. Trimming at V came to 0 bases and at J to 6 bases, leaving 11 bases not matched to a gene. The CDR3 contains 16 residues. CDR3 sequence (DNA): TGTGCCAGCAGCTTGGTTATCTGGCAGGGGGATAATGGCTACACCTTC. Amino acid sequence: CASSLVIWQGDNGYTF.

The chain joins TRBV25-1 to TRBJ2-6; 8 bases map to TRBD1. The CDR3 is 17 amino acids. V lost 9 bases, J lost 0 bases, and 10 bases stayed unmatched. CDR1 is MGHDK and CDR2 is SYGVNS in the germline V gene. CDR3 bases: TGTGCCAGGCGCCGGGACAGGAATATCTCTGGGGCCAACGTCCTGACTTTC. Protein product: CARRRDRNISGANVLTF.

This clone was recorded a few times. The chain combines TRBV5-4 with TRBJ2-1, with D perhaps TRBD2 (5 bases). CDR3 length: 15 amino acids. The germline V gene encodes CDR1 SGHNT and CDR2 YYREEE (reference sequence). With 0 bases removed from V and 6 bases from J, the gap between germline ends came to 13 bases. The CDR3 sequence is CASSLEEGRGNEQFF. CDR3 sequence (DNA): TGTGCCAGCAGCTTGGAAGAAGGCCGGGGCAATGAGCAGTTCTTC.

The chain joins TRBV7-9 to TRBJ1-3; 10 positions match TRBD1. CDR1 SEHNR and CDR2 FQNEAQ come from the germline V gene (reference sequence). Losses at the gene ends were 1 base for V and 0 bases for J; bases not matched to a gene: 9. This CDR3 has 19 residues. This CDR3 reads CASSLVGDRGEDSGNTIYF. CDR3 nucleotides: TGTGCCAGCAGCTTAGTCGGGGACAGGGGTGAAGACTCTGGAAACACCATATATTTT.

The V gene is TRBV19, the J gene TRBJ2-3; the match to TRBD2 covers 7 bases. V trimming: 9 bases; J trimming: 2 bases; junction bases outside the gene matches: 11. The length of the CDR3 is 15 residues. Germline loops: CDR1 LNHDA, CDR2 SQIVND (reference sequence). The CDR3 nucleotides read TGTGCCAGCCGACGACCCGGGACTATCACAGATACGCAGTATTTT. As protein: CASRRPGTITDTQYF.